These 9 T cell receptor beta chains were sequenced from one sample in a study of STAT5B mutations in CD4+ large granular lymphocyte leukemia. Only in-frame clones appear in the TCRdb table, and some are missing; sequencing was by immunoSEQ multiplex PCR. The sample lists 20,000 to 25,000 clones, 74% occurring once. What was sequenced was CD4+ T cells from blood buffy coats. The source is a human donor in good health.

The count of this clone is one. V usage is TRBV4-3 and J usage is TRBJ1-4, with a possible D match to TRBD1 (6 bases). The V gene lost 0 bases and the J gene lost 8 bases, with 13 bases spanning the gap. There are 15 residues in the CDR3. Germline CDR1 and CDR2: LGHNA and YSLEER. CDR3 protein: CASSQESRGREKLFF. CDR3 coding DNA: TGCGCCAGCAGCCAAGAGAGCCGGGGGCGGGAAAAACTGTTTTTT.

V usage is TRBV11-2 and J usage is TRBJ2-7; possibly TRBD1 for D (7 bases). Trimming removed 3 bases from V and 1 base from J, with 19 bases in between. From germline, CDR1 is SGHAT and CDR2 FQNNGV. The CDR3 contains 17 residues. The CDR3, as DNA: TGTGCCAGCAGCTTGGGAGGACTTGGGACAGTTTCCTACGAGCAGTACGTC. Its protein is CASSLGGLGTVSYEQYV.

This chain links TRBV6-4 with TRBJ1-5; no definite D call. The CDR3 runs to 15 residues. CDR1 MRHNA and CDR2 SNTAGT come from the germline V gene. The V end lost 3 bases, the J end lost 2 bases, and 11 bases lay between the germline ends. The CDR3 coding sequence is TGTGCCAGCAGTGAGGCCCCCGGGGGCAATCAGCCCCAGCATTTT. It is translated as CASSEAPGGNQPQHF.

This chain links TRBV11-1 with TRBJ1-1; D is unclear. From germline, CDR1 is SGHAT and CDR2 FQDESV (reference sequence). This CDR3 spans 11 amino acids. The V and J ends lost 5 bases and 8 bases respectively, with 9 bases between them. The CDR3 sequence: CASSKTEEAFF. The CDR3 DNA is TGTGCCAGCAGCAAGACGGAGGAAGCTTTCTTT.

The CDR3, as DNA: TGTGCCAGCTCACCTATTCCCGAACAGCCCCAGCATTTT. Translation gives CASSPIPEQPQHF. The chain uses TRBV18 and TRBJ1-5; D not certain. V gave up 3 bases and J gave up 7 bases, with 10 bases separating them. This CDR3 has 13 residues. In germline, CDR1 is KGHSH, CDR2 LQKENI.

The genes are TRBV6-5 and TRBJ2-1, with TRBD2 identical over 9 bases. The CDR3 is made up of 16 amino acids. After removal of 0 bases from V and 4 bases from J, the junction contained 4 bases not matched to a gene. Germline values: CDR1 MNHEY, CDR2 SVGAGI. CDR3 region: CASSYSTSGRYNEQFF. CDR3 nucleotide sequence: TGTGCCAGCAGTTACTCGACCAGCGGGAGGTACAATGAGCAGTTCTTC.

The chain couples TRBV5-4 to TRBJ2-5; TRBD1 aligns across 7 bases. This CDR3 region has 14 residues. V shed 5 bases, J shed 4 bases, and the junction held 8 bases outside the gene matches. Germline V gene lookup returns CDR1 SGHNT and CDR2 YYREEE (reference sequence). The CDR3 is CASSGSSGGETQYF. The CDR3, as DNA: TGTGCCAGCAGTGGGAGTTCAGGGGGAGAGACCCAGTACTTC. The full variable domain, with the rest looked up from reference TRBV5-4 and TRBJ2-5, is ETGVTQSPTHLIKTRGQQVTLRCSSQSGHNTVSWYQQALGQGPQFIFQYYREEENGRGNFPPRFSGLQFPNYSSELNVNALELDDSALYLCASSGSSGGETQYFGPGTRLLVL.

The chain employs TRBV19 and TRBJ1-3; no reliable D call. Germline CDR1 is LNHDA and CDR2 is SQIVND (reference sequence). Between the trimmed V and J ends, which lost 4 bases and 3 bases, there was a span of 13 bases. This CDR3 has 15 amino acids. Written as DNA, the CDR3 is TGTGCCAGTAGTAATTTCGGGGTAGGTGGAAACACCATATATTTT. Encoded protein: CASSNFGVGGNTIYF.

The V and J genes are TRBV19 and TRBJ1-5; a weak D match, TRBD1 (5 bases). CDR3 size: 13 residues. V dropped 11 bases and J dropped 9 bases, with 20 bases sitting between them. The germline gives CDR1 LNHDA, CDR2 SQIVND (reference sequence). The CDR3 is CAGSQGPRAPQHF. The CDR3 bases are TGTGCCGGAAGCCAGGGACCTAGGGCGCCCCAGCATTTT.